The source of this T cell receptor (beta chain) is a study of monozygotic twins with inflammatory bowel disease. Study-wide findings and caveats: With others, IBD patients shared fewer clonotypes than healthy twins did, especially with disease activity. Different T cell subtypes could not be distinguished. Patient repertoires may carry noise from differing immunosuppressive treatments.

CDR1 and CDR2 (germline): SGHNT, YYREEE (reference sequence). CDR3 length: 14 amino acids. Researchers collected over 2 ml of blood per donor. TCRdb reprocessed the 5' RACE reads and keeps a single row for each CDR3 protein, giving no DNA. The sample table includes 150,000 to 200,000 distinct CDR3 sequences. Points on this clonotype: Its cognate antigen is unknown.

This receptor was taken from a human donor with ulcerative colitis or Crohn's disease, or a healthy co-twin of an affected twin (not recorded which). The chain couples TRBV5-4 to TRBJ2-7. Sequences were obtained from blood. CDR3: CASSKNAGAYEQYF.